A single sample is the source of the 19 T cell receptor beta chains below, sequenced in a study of human thymus T cells. Repertoires were generated with immunoSEQ multiplex PCR, while TCRdb's copy carries only in-frame clones and drops some. The repertoire holds tens of thousands of clones, just over 95% seen once, with roughly 0.031% in the top ten. Thymic material originated from resections removed in the course of corrective heart surgery. The specimen sequenced was thymus tissue. The receptors were sampled from a boy less than two years old with a congenital heart defect but otherwise immunologically healthy.

This chain uses TRBV4-3 with TRBJ2-7; 8 bases align to TRBD1. Germline V gives CDR1 LGHNA, CDR2 YSLEER. The CDR3 spans 17 residues. V dropped 2 bases and J dropped 4; count of bases not matched to a gene: 13. The CDR3 reads CASSQNPKTGVKYEQYF. The CDR3 DNA sequence: TGCGCCAGCAGCCAAAATCCCAAGACAGGGGTGAAATACGAGCAGTACTTC.

The V call is TRBV4-1, the J call TRBJ1-3; D is perhaps TRBD1 (5 bases). Between the trimmed V and J ends, which lost 6 bases and 0 bases, there was a span of 15 bases. Germline lookup yields CDR1 MGHRA and CDR2 YSYEKL. The CDR3 runs 16 residues. CDR3 sequence: CASRSGLPSSGNTIYF. CDR3 bases: TGCGCCAGCAGATCGGGACTCCCTAGCTCTGGAAACACCATATATTTT.

The V and J genes are TRBV6-4 and TRBJ2-1; D is perhaps TRBD1 (6 bases). The germline CDR1 and CDR2 sequences are MRHNA and SNTAGT. V dropped 0 bases and J dropped 4 bases, with 31 bases sitting between them. CDR3 length equals 22 residues. CDR3 coding DNA: TGTGCCAGCAGTGACTCGGGGGCCCCCGCGAGGCCTAGCCTGACGTGTTACAATGAGCAGTTCTTC. Translated, it gives CASSDSGAPARPSLTCYNEQFF.

This chain connects TRBV4-2 to TRBJ2-1; 7 bases map to TRBD1. V lost 0 bases and J lost 0; bases outside the gene matches: 5. Germline CDR1 and CDR2: LGHNA and YNFKEQ. This CDR3 is built from 17 residues. The DNA for the CDR3 is TGTGCCAGCAGCCAAGATCCGGCAGGGGGCTCCTACAATGAGCAGTTCTTC. As protein: CASSQDPAGGSYNEQFF.

The rearrangement uses TRBV11-2 and TRBJ2-7; 8 bases align to TRBD2. There are 16 residues in the CDR3. Trimming took 4 bases from V and 3 from J; bases not matched to a gene: 11. Germline CDR1 and CDR2: SGHAT and FQNNGV. As DNA, the CDR3 is TGTGCCAGCAGCTCTAGAAGGGGTAGCGGGGTCTACGAGCAGTACTTC. Amino acid sequence: CASSSRRGSGVYEQYF.

This rearrangement joins TRBV28 to TRBJ2-7; 12 nucleotides line up with TRBD2. Germline V gives CDR1 MDHEN, CDR2 SYDVKM. V was pared by 4 bases and J by 3 bases, with 4 bases of the junction left unmatched. The CDR3 loop spans 15 amino acids. The CDR3 region is CASSCRLAGDYEQYF. CDR3 in DNA: TGTGCCAGCAGTTGCCGACTAGCGGGAGACTACGAGCAGTACTTC. Based on the CDR3 plus reference TRBV28 and TRBJ2-7, the full variable domain is DVKVTQSSRYLVKRTGEKVFLECVQDMDHENMFWYRQDPGLGLRLIYFSYDVKMKEKGDIPEGYSVSREKKERFSLILESASTNQTSMYLCASSCRLAGDYEQYFGPGTRLTVT.

This chain connects TRBV19 to TRBJ2-1; weak D call: TRBD2 (5 bases). This CDR3 region has 14 residues. Germline V gene sequence: CDR1 LNHDA, CDR2 SQIVND (reference sequence). V was cut by 8 bases and J by 5 bases, with 16 bases left in between. CDR3 sequence: CASSRSGENNEQFF. The CDR3 DNA follows: TGTGCCAGTTCACGAAGCGGTGAAAACAATGAGCAGTTCTTC.

Concerning this clone itself: At one of its ends the junction is not consistent with the germline gene, which may arise from a read error. The chain combines TRBV6-1 with TRBJ1-2; D ambiguous. Germline V CDR1 and CDR2: MNHNS, SASEGT. This CDR3 has 14 amino acids. As DNA, the CDR3 is TGTGCCAGCACTCCGGCCGAGGCCTCCCCCCAAAGCGCCTTC. It encodes CASTPAEASPQSAF.

The chain uses TRBV19 and TRBJ2-1; TRBD2 matches 16 bases. The CDR3 runs to 17 residues. The germline V gene has CDR1 LNHDA and CDR2 SQIVND (reference sequence). J gave up 7 bases and V 3 bases, and 6 bases lay outside the gene matches. CDR3 protein: CASSMMGLAGGGNEQFF. The CDR3 coding sequence is TGTGCCAGTAGTATGATGGGACTAGCGGGAGGGGGGAATGAGCAGTTCTTC. Supplemented by reference TRBV19 and TRBJ2-1, the full variable domain reads DGGITQSPKYLFRKEGQNVTLSCEQNLNHDAMYWYRQDPGQGLRLIYYSQIVNDFQKGDIAEGYSVSREKKESFPLTVTSAQKNPTAFYLCASSMMGLAGGGNEQFFGPGTRLTVL.

This clone was seen a few times. This chain links TRBV19 with TRBJ1-1; D uncertain. V was shortened by 5 bases and J by 1 base, with 8 bases between the two germline ends. The CDR3 consists of 13 residues. The germline V gene encodes CDR1 LNHDA and CDR2 SQIVND (reference sequence). CDR3 sequence reads: CASSLPENTEAFF. As DNA, the CDR3 is TGTGCCAGTAGTTTGCCAGAGAACACTGAAGCTTTCTTT.

This chain connects TRBV4-2 to TRBJ1-2; D call uncertain. Per germline, CDR1 LGHNA and CDR2 YNFKEQ. This CDR3 has 14 residues. V was trimmed by 5 bases and J by 2 bases, leaving 12 bases between them. This chain's CDR3 is CASSENIGNYGYTF. CDR3 sequence (DNA): TGTGCCAGCAGCGAAAACATCGGGAACTATGGCTACACCTTC.

V is TRBV27 and J is TRBJ1-6, with TRBD1 matching 10 bases. CDR1 is MNHEY and CDR2 is SMNVEV in the germline V gene (reference sequence). V was pared by 5 bases and J by 8 bases, with 9 bases of the junction left unmatched. The CDR3 consists of 16 residues. The CDR3, as DNA: TGTGCCAGCAGTCCTCGGGACAGGGGTCGGCATTCACCCCTCCACTTT. Its protein is CASSPRDRGRHSPLHF.

The V call is TRBV11-2, the J call TRBJ2-1, with 7 bases matching TRBD2. The germline V gene has CDR1 SGHAT and CDR2 FQNNGV. V trimming: 8 bases; J trimming: 10 bases; junction bases outside the gene matches: 20. This CDR3 contains 16 residues. Here the CDR3 reads CASDLGLTGGKEEQFF. The CDR3 DNA is TGTGCCAGCGATCTGGGCCTGACGGGGGGTAAGGAAGAGCAGTTCTTC. The variable domain in full, completed from reference TRBV11-2 and TRBJ2-1, reads EAGVAQSPRYKIIEKRQSVAFWCNPISGHATLYWYQQILGQGPKLLIQFQNNGVVDDSQLPKDRFSAERLKGVDSTLKIQPAKLEDSAVYLCASDLGLTGGKEEQFFGPGTRLTVL.

The genes are TRBV7-8 and TRBJ2-7, with 11 bases fitting TRBD2. In germline, CDR1 is SGHVS, CDR2 FQNEAQ. Trimming took 10 bases from V and 3 from J; bases not matched to a gene: 11. This CDR3 has 15 residues. The CDR3 region is CATNRPGTSGYEQYF. CDR3 bases: TGTGCCACTAATAGGCCCGGGACTAGCGGCTACGAGCAGTACTTC.

The chain combines TRBV30 with TRBJ2-2; D is ambiguous. Germline V gene lookup returns CDR1 GTSNPN and CDR2 SVGIG (reference sequence). The CDR3 is 13 residues long. V lost 0 bases to trimming and J lost 9 bases, with 11 bases between them. The CDR3 DNA reads as TGTGCCTGGAGTGTGGCAGGTCGCCGGGAGCTGTTTTTT. Protein product: CAWSVAGRRELFF.

This chain links TRBV7-6 with TRBJ2-2; TRBD2 might be the D (7 bases). Trimming removed 2 bases from V and 6 bases from J, with 16 bases in between. This CDR3 is built from 16 residues. Looked up from germline, CDR1 is SGHVS and CDR2 is FNYEAQ. Here the CDR3 DNA reads TGTGCCAGCAGCTTATTCCAGGGGAGGGTTCCCGGGGAGCTGTTTTTT. Translated: CASSLFQGRVPGELFF.

The V gene is TRBV9, the J gene TRBJ2-6; no clear D. Trimming cost V 3 bases and J 0 bases, with 16 bases left between them. This CDR3 spans 18 amino acids. CDR1 and CDR2 from the germline V gene are SGDLS and YYNGEE. This CDR3 is CASSEAGQAFSGANVLTF. The CDR3 coding sequence is TGTGCCAGCAGCGAGGCCGGTCAGGCCTTCTCTGGGGCCAACGTCCTGACTTTC.

The chain employs TRBV20-1 and TRBJ1-2; D might be TRBD1 (5 bases). Looked up from germline, CDR1 is DFQATT and CDR2 is SNEGSKA (reference sequence). V lost 7 bases and J 4 bases, leaving 10 bases between the germline ends. CDR3 length: 11 amino acids. This chain's CDR3 is CSVSGAYGYTF. In DNA, the CDR3 is TGCAGTGTTTCCGGGGCCTATGGCTACACCTTC.

The chain carries TRBV28 and TRBJ2-7, with 10 bases fitting TRBD1. Germline V lookup: CDR1 MDHEN, CDR2 SYDVKM. The length of the CDR3 is 16 residues. The ends lost 2 bases at V and 5 bases at J; junction bases unmatched: 9. The CDR3, as DNA: TGTGCCAGCAGTTTACGGGACAGGGGATATTCTGACGAGCAGTACTTC. It encodes CASSLRDRGYSDEQYF.